Listed below are T cell receptor beta chains from one sample, sequenced in a study of blood T cells in healthy people across ages. In TCRdb, the 5' RACE reads were re-called with MiXCR into one record per CDR3 protein. The sample has approximately 2,000,000 distinct CDR3 sequences; about two fifths are singletons. Input material: blood. The receptors shown here come from a human donor in good health. The CDR3 runs from the conserved cysteine through the conserved F or W. The order of the fields is J gene, V gene, D gene, clone size, CDR3 protein, CDR3 DNA. D genes are given only for firm matches. A clone size is listed for some rows: how often the clone was seen (once, few, many), or a class if it is expanded.

TRBJ2-6	TRBV2	-	-	CASSEPGADVLTF	TGTGCCAGCAGTGAGCCTGGGGCCGACGTCCTGACTTTC
TRBJ1-2	TRBV10-3	TRBD1	many	CAISDSAGTGYGYTF	TGTGCCATCAGTGATTCAGCAGGGACAGGCTATGGCTACACCTTC
TRBJ2-7	TRBV11-2	-	-	CASSFRQGGYNEQYF	TGCGCCAGCAGCTTCCGTCAGGGTGGTTACAATGAGCAGTACTTC
TRBJ2-5	TRBV7-9	-	-	CASRPRGGYQETQYF	TGTGCCAGCAGACCCAGGGGCGGGTACCAAGAGACCCAGTACTTC
TRBJ1-3	TRBV7-8	-	-	CASSLGMMMRGRGNTIYF	TGTGCCAGCAGCTTAGGGATGATGATGAGGGGCCGTGGAAACACCATATATTTT
TRBJ2-4	TRBV4-1	TRBD2	few	CASSRSAGGLAKNIQYF	TGCGCCAGCAGCCGATCTGCGGGGGGGCTAGCCAAAAACATTCAGTACTTC
TRBJ1-2	TRBV7-2	-	-	CASSLLEREYYGYTF	TGTGCCAGCAGCTTACTCGAGAGAGAGTACTATGGCTACACCTTC
TRBJ1-2	TRBV7-9	TRBD1	once	CASSPGTGGRSGGYTF	TGTGCCAGCAGCCCTGGGACAGGGGGCAGGTCTGGGGGCTACACCTTC
TRBJ2-7	TRBV9	-	-	CASSVGGRGEQYF	TGTGCCAGCAGCGTAGGGGGCCGGGGCGAGCAGTACTTC
TRBJ1-4	TRBV7-2	-	-	CASSFVSDEKLFF	TGTGCCAGCAGCTTCGTTTCAGACGAAAAACTGTTTTTT
TRBJ2-1	TRBV20-1	TRBD2	few	CSAPTSGGQEQFF	TGCAGTGCTCCGACTAGCGGGGGGCAAGAGCAGTTCTTC
TRBJ1-1	TRBV20-1	-	few	CSARGGVEVTEAFF	TGCAGTGCTAGGGGAGGGGTAGAAGTAACTGAAGCTTTCTTT
TRBJ1-1	TRBV3-1	-	-	CASSQLGGPTEAFF	TGTGCCAGCAGCCAACTTGGAGGACCCACTGAAGCTTTCTTT
TRBJ2-1	TRBV7-2	-	-	CASRENLQETQFF	TGTGCCAGCAGAGAGAACTTACAAGAGACCCAGTTCTTC
TRBJ2-1	TRBV24-1	TRBD2	few	CATSDLGLAGGRSEQFF	TGTGCCACCAGTGATTTGGGGCTAGCGGGGGGTAGAAGTGAGCAGTTCTTC
TRBJ2-3	TRBV20-1	-	-	CSAPDKSYTDTQYF	TGCAGTGCCCCGGACAAGTCTTACACAGATACGCAGTATTTT
TRBJ2-7	TRBV15	-	few	CATSLTRGEQYF	TGTGCCACCAGCCTTACCAGGGGCGAGCAGTACTTC
TRBJ2-1	TRBV5-1	-	-	CASSSLEGGAYNEQFF	TGCGCCAGCAGCTCCTTGGAGGGGGGGGCCTACAATGAGCAGTTCTTC
TRBJ2-3	TRBV27	TRBD2	-	CASSPPLAGGPADTQYF	TGTGCCAGCAGTCCCCCTCTGGCGGGGGGCCCCGCAGATACGCAGTATTTT
TRBJ1-5	TRBV27	-	-	CASSLFGPGGGGNQPQHF	TGTGCCAGCAGTTTATTCGGACCAGGAGGAGGGGGCAATCAGCCCCAGCATTTT
TRBJ2-3	TRBV7-2	TRBD1	few	CASSLGGQGSTDTQYF	TGTGCCAGCAGCTTGGGGGGACAGGGAAGCACAGATACGCAGTATTTT
TRBJ2-6	TRBV2	-	-	CASEGGYGANVLTF	TGTGCCAGCGAGGGCGGGTATGGGGCCAACGTCCTGACTTTC
TRBJ2-2	TRBV5-5	TRBD1	-	CASSFRGRTGELFF	TGTGCCAGCAGCTTTAGGGGGCGCACCGGGGAGCTGTTTTTT
TRBJ1-5	TRBV6-4	-	-	CASSELFLREEGQPQHF	TGTGCCAGCAGTGAACTATTTTTGCGGGAGGAAGGTCAGCCCCAGCATTTT
TRBJ2-1	TRBV20-1	-	-	CSARRQEGVFF	TGCAGTGCTAGAAGGCAGGAGGGAGTGTTCTTC
TRBJ1-5	TRBV28	-	few	CASSLVAGHQPQHF	TGTGCCAGCAGTTTAGTCGCGGGGCATCAGCCCCAGCATTTT
TRBJ1-2	TRBV6-2/TRBV6-3	-	-	CASSYGFMSLRGYTF	TGTGCCAGCAGTTACGGTTTTATGAGCCTGCGGGGCTACACCTTC
TRBJ1-2	TRBV29-1	-	-	CSVLRGANYGYTF	TGCAGCGTACTCCGGGGCGCTAACTATGGCTACACATTC
TRBJ1-1	TRBV20-1	-	-	CSAVDRHAEAFF	TGCAGTGCTGTGGACAGACACGCTGAAGCTTTCTTT
TRBJ1-1	TRBV29-1	TRBD1	few	CSGKTGGPEAFF	TGCAGCGGGAAGACAGGGGGCCCTGAAGCTTTCTTT
TRBJ2-5	TRBV6-6	-	few	CASSYDWETQYF	TGTGCCAGCAGTTACGATTGGGAGACCCAGTACTTC
TRBJ2-3	TRBV10-3	-	-	CAISDGRTDTQYF	TGTGCCATCAGTGACGGCCGCACAGATACGCAGTATTTT
TRBJ2-2	TRBV5-6	TRBD1	-	CASSWGQGATTGELFF	TGTGCCAGCAGCTGGGGACAGGGGGCGACCACCGGGGAGCTGTTTTTT
TRBJ1-1	TRBV28	-	-	CASSGALIVSEAFF	TGTGCCAGCTCCGGGGCACTGATTGTCTCTGAAGCTTTCTTT
TRBJ2-1	TRBV20-1	TRBD1	few	CSATFDRGRDEQFF	TGCAGTGCTACCTTCGACAGGGGAAGAGATGAGCAGTTCTTC
TRBJ1-2	TRBV30	-	-	CASLGGYYGYTF	TGTGCCAGCCTTGGGGGTTACTATGGCTACACCTTC
TRBJ1-1	TRBV7-2	TRBD1	-	CASRPWEGANTEAFF	TGTGCCAGCAGGCCATGGGAGGGGGCAAACACTGAAGCTTTCTTT
TRBJ1-5	TRBV10-3	-	-	CAVGVRSGNQPQHF	TGTGCCGTGGGCGTTCGGAGCGGCAATCAGCCCCAGCATTTT
TRBJ2-3	TRBV9	TRBD1	few	CASSAVQGVDTQYF	TGTGCCAGCAGCGCGGTACAGGGGGTGGATACGCAGTATTTT